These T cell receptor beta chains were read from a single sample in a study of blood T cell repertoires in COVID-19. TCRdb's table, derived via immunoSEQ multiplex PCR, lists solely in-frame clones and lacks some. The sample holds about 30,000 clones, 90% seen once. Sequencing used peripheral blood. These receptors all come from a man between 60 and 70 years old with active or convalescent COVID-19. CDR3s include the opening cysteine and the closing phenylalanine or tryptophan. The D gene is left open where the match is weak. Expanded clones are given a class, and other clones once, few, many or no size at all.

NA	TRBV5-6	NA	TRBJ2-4	TGTGCCAGCAGCTGGACCCTCCTCAGGGAAGCCAAAAACATTCAGTACTTC	CASSWTLLREAKNIQYF
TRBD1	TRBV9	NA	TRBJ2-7	TGTGCCAGCAGCGTCCGGGACAGGGACTACGAGCAGTACTTC	CASSVRDRDYEQYF
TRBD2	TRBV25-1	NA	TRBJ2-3	TGTGCCAGCAGTGAATATGCAGCGGGGGGGCCGGATACGCAGTATTTT	CASSEYAAGGPDTQYF
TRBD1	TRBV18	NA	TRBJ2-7	TGTGCCAGCTCACCGGGGACAGGGGACCTCTACGAGCAGTACTTC	CASSPGTGDLYEQYF
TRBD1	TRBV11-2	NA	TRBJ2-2	TGTGCCAGCAGCTTGACCAGGACAGGGGTCGGGGAGCTGTTTTTT	CASSLTRTGVGELFF
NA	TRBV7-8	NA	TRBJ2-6	TGTGCCAGCAGCCCAAGAGGGGGATCCGGGGCCAACGTCCTGACTTTC	CASSPRGGSGANVLTF
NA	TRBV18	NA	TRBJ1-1	TGTGCCAGCTCACCAGCAGGGGACACTGAAGCTTTCTTT	CASSPAGDTEAFF
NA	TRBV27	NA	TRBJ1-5	TGTGCCAGCAGTCCAATCTCCGGGACTGCCCTCAATCAGCCCCAGCATTTT	CASSPISGTALNQPQHF
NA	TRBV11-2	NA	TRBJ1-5	TGTGCCAGCAGCGGGCAGATGACCGGCAATCAGCCCCAGCATTTT	CASSGQMTGNQPQHF
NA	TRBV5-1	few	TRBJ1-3	TGCGCCAGCAGCCCCTCAGGGCACGATGGAAACACCATATATTTT	CASSPSGHDGNTIYF
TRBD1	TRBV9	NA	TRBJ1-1	TGTGCCAGCAGCGACCGGGACAGGGGCACTGAAGCTTTCTTT	CASSDRDRGTEAFF
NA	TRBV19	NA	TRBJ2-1	TGTGCCAGTAGTACCCCGAGCTCCTACAATGAGCAGTTCTTC	CASSTPSSYNEQFF
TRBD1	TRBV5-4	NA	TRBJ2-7	TGTGCCAGCAGCCGGCCGAGGGACAGCTCCTACGAGCAGTACTTC	CASSRPRDSSYEQYF
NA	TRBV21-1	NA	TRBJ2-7	TGTGCCAGCAGCAAAGTTAATTGTCGGGACAGGGCAACCTACGAGCAGTACTTC	CASSKVNCRDRATYEQYF
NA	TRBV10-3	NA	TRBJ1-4	TGTGCCATCAGTGAAGAGAGGGAAAAACTGTTTTTT	CAISEEREKLFF
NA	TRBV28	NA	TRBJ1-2	TGTGCCAGCAGTCTCCCCCCAACGGCAGACTATAACTATGGCTACACCTTC	CASSLPPTADYNYGYTF
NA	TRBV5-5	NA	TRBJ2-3	TGTGCCAGCACGGGGTACGATACGCAGTATTTT	CASTGYDTQYF
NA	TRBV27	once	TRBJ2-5	TGTGCCAGCGGACTGATGACGGGAGAAGAGACCCAGTACTTC	CASGLMTGEETQYF
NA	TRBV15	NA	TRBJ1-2	TGTGCCACCTCACAGGCTAACTATGGCTACACCTTC	CATSQANYGYTF
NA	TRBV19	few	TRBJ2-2	TGTGCCAGTAATAGTGCGGCAGCGAACACCGGGGAGCTGTTTTTT	CASNSAAANTGELFF
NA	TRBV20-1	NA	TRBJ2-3	TGCAGTGCTCCTATCGGGAATACGCAGTATTTT	CSAPIGNTQYF
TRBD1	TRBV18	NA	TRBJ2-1	TGTGCCAGCTCACTGGGGGTCCGGGACAGGGGTTACAATGAGCAGTTCTTC	CASSLGVRDRGYNEQFF
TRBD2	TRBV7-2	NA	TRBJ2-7	TGTGCCAGCAGCTTAGGAGCGGGAGGTAGGGAGCAGTACTTC	CASSLGAGGREQYF
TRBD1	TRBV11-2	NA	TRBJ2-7	TGTGCCAGCAGCCCCGGGACAGGGACTCCCTACGAGCAGTACTTC	CASSPGTGTPYEQYF
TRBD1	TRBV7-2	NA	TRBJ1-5	TGTGCCAGCAGCTTGGCCGTGGGACAGGGCAGCAATCAGCCCCAGCATTTT	CASSLAVGQGSNQPQHF
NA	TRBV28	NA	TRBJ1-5	TGTGCCAGCAGTTTACGAGGGTATAATCAGCCCCAGCATTTT	CASSLRGYNQPQHF
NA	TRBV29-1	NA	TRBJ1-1	TGCAGCGCTCGCACTAATACTTGGACTGAAGCTTTCTTT	CSARTNTWTEAFF
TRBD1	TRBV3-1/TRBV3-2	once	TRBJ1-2	TGTGCCAGCAGCCCCCGGGACAGGATCTATGGCGGCTACACCTTC	CASSPRDRIYGGYTF
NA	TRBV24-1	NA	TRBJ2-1	TGTGCCACCACCTCACGGAGAACCAATGAGCAGTTCTTC	CATTSRRTNEQFF
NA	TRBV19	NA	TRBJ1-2	TGTGCCAGTAGTCTTCGACAGTCCTATGGCTACACCTTC	CASSLRQSYGYTF
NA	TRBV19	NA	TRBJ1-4	TGTGCCAGTAGTTTCCTACGAATTGAAAAACTGTTTTTT	CASSFLRIEKLFF
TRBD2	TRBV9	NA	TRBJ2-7	TGTGCCAGCAGCGTAGTAGATAGCGGGAGAGGCGAGCAGTACTTC	CASSVVDSGRGEQYF
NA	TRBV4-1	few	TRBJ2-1	TGCGCCAGCAGCCAAGGAGTGCTATCGGAGCAGTTCTTC	CASSQGVLSEQFF
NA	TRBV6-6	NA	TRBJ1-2	TGTGCCAGCAGTGACCGGGACACCGTTAACTATGGCTACACCTTC	CASSDRDTVNYGYTF
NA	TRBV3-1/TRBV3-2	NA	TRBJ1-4	TGTGCCAGCAGCCTGGGATTTCGGGGTGAAAAACTGTTTTTT	CASSLGFRGEKLFF
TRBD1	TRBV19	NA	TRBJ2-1	TGTGCCAGTAGTGCGCAGACAGGGGGCGCGGTAAACAATGAGCAGTTCTTC	CASSAQTGGAVNNEQFF
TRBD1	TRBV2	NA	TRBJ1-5	TGTGCCAGCAGTGCAACAGGGGGTGGTCAGCCCCAGCATTTT	CASSATGGGQPQHF
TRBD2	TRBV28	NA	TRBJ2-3	TGTGCCAGCACCAGTAGCGGGAGCACAGATACGCAGTATTTT	CASTSSGSTDTQYF
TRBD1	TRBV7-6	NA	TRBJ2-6	TGTGCCAGCAGCTTAGCCCCAGGGGGCGTCTCTGGGGCCAACGTCCTGACTTTC	CASSLAPGGVSGANVLTF
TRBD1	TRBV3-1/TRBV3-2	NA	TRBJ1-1	TGTGCCAGCAGCCTCGGGACAGGGGGTGGCACTGAAGCTTTCTTT	CASSLGTGGGTEAFF
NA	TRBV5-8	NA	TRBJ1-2	TGTGCCAGCAGCTTCTCTACAGCTTTTGGCTACACCTTC	CASSFSTAFGYTF
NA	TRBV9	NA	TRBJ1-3	TGTGCCAGCAGCCCCCCTCGCCGGGCGGGGAGCTCTGGAAACACCATATATTTT	CASSPPRRAGSSGNTIYF
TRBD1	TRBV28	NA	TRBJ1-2	TGTGCCAGCAGGGGAGGGACAGGGGGCGCGGGTAACTATGGCTACACCTTC	CASRGGTGGAGNYGYTF
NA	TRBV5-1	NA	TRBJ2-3	TGCGCCAGCACCCTCCCCAAACTAGATGCTAGCACAGATACGCAGTATTTT	CASTLPKLDASTDTQYF
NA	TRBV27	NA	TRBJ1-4	TGTGCCAGCAGTTTACGGGGTGAAAAACTGTTTTTT	CASSLRGEKLFF
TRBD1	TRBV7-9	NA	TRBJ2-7	TGTGCCAGCAGCTCACGGGACAGGCCACCCTACGAGCAGTACTTC	CASSSRDRPPYEQYF
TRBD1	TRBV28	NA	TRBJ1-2	TGTGCCAGCAGTTCCGCGACAGGGGAGGATAGTGGCTACACCTTC	CASSSATGEDSGYTF
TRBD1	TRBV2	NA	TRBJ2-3	TGTGCCAGCAGGTATCGGGACAGGGTTGTAGAGCGGACCACCACAGATACGCAGTATTTT	CASRYRDRVVERTTTDTQYF
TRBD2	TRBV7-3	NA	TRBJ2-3	TGTGCCAGCAGCTTCTCGGGGGGAGCAGATACGCAGTATTTT	CASSFSGGADTQYF
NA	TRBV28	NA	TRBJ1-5	TGTGCCAGCAGCTCCCCCTCAGTGGGCCAGAACCAGCCCCAGCATTTT	CASSSPSVGQNQPQHF
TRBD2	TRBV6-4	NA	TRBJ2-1	TGTGCCAGCAGAGCCGGGACTAGCGGGGGGGGCTCCTACAATGAGCAGTTCTTC	CASRAGTSGGGSYNEQFF
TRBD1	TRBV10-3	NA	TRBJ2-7	TGTGCCATCAGGGGGGACAGGGGATCCTACGAGCAGTACTTC	CAIRGDRGSYEQYF
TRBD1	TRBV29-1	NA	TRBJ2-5	TGCAGCGTTGGGACAGGGAAAGAGACCCAGTACTTC	CSVGTGKETQYF
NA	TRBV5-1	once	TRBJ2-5	TGCGCCAGCAGCAATAGTGGTGAGACCCAGTACTTC	CASSNSGETQYF
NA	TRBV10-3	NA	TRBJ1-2	TGTGCCATCAGTGATTTTCGGGGGGCGGATGGCTACACCTTC	CAISDFRGADGYTF
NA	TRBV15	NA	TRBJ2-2	TGTGCCACCAGCAATGGCGAGGGCCTTCACACCGGGGAGCTGTTTTTT	CATSNGEGLHTGELFF
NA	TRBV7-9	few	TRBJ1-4	TGTGCCAGCAGCTTAGGACTTTGGGGGGGCCCTAATGAAAAACTGTTTTTT	CASSLGLWGGPNEKLFF
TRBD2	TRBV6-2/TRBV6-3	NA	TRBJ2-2	TGTGCCAGCAGTTCTCGGACTAGCGGGAGCGGTACCGGGGAGCTGTTTTTT	CASSSRTSGSGTGELFF
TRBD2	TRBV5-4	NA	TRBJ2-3	TGTGCCAGCAGCCGGGACGTTCTAGCGGGGGGCCCCACAGATACGCAGTATTTT	CASSRDVLAGGPTDTQYF